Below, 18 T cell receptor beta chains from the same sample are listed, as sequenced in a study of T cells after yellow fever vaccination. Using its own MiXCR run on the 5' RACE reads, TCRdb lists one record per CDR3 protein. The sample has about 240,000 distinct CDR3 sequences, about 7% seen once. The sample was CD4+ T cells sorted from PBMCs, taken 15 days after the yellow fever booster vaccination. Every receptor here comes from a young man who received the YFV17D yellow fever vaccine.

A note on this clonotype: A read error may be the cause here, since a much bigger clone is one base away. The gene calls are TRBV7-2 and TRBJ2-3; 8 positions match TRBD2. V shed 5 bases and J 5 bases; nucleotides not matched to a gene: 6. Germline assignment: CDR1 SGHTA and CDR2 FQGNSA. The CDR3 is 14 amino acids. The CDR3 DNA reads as TGTGCCAGCAGCCCGGGACTAGAGTTAGATACGCAGTATTTT. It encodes CASSPGLELDTQYF.

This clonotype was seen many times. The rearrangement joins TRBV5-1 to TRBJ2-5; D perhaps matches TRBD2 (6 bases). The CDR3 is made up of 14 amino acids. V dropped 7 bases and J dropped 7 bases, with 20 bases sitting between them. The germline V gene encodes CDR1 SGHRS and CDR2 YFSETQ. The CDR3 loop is CASRRGSEEGTQYF. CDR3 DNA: TGCGCCAGCCGACGGGGTAGCGAGGAGGGGACCCAGTACTTC.

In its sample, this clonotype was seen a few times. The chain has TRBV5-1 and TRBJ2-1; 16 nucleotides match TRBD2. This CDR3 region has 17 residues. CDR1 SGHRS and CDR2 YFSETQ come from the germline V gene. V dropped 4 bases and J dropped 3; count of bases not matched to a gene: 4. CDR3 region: CASSGTSGRDDYNEQFF. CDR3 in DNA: TGCGCCAGCAGCGGGACTAGCGGGAGGGACGACTACAATGAGCAGTTCTTC.

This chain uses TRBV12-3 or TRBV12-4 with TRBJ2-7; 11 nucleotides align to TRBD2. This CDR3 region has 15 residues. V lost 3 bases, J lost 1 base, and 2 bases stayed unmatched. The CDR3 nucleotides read TGTGCCAGCAGTTTCCGACTAGCGGGATCCTACGAGCAGTACTTC. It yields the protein CASSFRLAGSYEQYF.

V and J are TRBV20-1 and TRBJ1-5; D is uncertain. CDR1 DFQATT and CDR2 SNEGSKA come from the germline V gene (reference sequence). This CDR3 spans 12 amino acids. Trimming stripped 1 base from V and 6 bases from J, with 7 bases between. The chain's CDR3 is CSARVRGQPQHF. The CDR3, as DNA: TGCAGTGCTAGAGTTCGAGGTCAGCCCCAGCATTTT.

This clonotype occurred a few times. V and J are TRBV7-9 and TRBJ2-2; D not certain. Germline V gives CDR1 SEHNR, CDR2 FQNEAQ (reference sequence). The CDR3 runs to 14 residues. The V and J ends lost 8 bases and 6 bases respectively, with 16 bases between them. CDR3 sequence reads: CASGPRWVPGELFF. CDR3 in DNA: TGTGCCAGCGGACCCCGATGGGTGCCCGGGGAGCTGTTTTTT.

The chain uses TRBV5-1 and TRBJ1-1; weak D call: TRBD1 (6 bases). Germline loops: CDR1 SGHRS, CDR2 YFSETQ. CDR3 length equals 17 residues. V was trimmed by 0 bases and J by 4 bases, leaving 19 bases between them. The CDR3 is CASSLGALTGSATEAFF. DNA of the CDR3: TGCGCCAGCAGCTTGGGGGCATTGACAGGATCGGCCACTGAAGCTTTCTTT.

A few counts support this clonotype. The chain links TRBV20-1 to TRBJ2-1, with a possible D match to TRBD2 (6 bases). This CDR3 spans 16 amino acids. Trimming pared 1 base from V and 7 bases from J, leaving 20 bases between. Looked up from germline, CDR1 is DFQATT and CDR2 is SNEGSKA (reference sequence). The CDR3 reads CSARVPRGDLMNEQFF. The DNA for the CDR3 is TGCAGTGCTAGAGTCCCCCGCGGGGATTTGATGAATGAGCAGTTCTTC.

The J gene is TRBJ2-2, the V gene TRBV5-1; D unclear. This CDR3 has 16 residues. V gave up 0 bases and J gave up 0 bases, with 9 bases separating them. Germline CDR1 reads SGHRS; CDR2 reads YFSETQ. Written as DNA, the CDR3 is TGCGCCAGCAGCTTGGGCGCGGCCGCGAACACCGGGGAGCTGTTTTTT. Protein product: CASSLGAAANTGELFF.

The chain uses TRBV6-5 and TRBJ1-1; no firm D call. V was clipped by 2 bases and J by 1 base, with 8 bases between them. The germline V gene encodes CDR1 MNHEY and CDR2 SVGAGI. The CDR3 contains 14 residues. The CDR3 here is CASSYGSQNTEAFF. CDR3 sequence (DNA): TGTGCCAGCAGTTACGGTTCTCAGAACACTGAAGCTTTCTTT.

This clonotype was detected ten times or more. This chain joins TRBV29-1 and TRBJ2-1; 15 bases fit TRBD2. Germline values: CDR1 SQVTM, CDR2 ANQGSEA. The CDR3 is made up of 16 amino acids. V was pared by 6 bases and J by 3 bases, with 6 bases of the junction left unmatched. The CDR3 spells CSVAGTSGRIYNEQFF. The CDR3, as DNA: TGCAGCGTCGCGGGGACTAGCGGGAGGATCTACAATGAGCAGTTCTTC.

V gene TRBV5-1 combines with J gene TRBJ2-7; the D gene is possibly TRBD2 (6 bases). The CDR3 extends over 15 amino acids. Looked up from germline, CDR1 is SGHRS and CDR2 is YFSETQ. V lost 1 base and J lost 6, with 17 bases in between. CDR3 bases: TGCGCCAGCAGCTTGAAGGGGCCGACGGGGGTCGAGCAGTACTTC. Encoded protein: CASSLKGPTGVEQYF.

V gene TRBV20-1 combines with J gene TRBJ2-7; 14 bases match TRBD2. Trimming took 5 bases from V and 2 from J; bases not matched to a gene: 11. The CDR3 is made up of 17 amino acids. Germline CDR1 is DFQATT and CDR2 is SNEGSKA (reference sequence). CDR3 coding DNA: TGCAGTGCTTCGACTAGCGGGAGGGCCCCCTACCCCTACGAGCAGTACTTC. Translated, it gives CSASTSGRAPYPYEQYF.

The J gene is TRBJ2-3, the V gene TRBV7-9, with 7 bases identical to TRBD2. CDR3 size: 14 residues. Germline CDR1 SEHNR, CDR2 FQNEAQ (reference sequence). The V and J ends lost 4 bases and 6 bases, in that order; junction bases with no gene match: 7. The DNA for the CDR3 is TGTGCCAGCAGCTCGCCGGGAGGCTGGGATACGCAGTATTTT. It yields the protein CASSSPGGWDTQYF.

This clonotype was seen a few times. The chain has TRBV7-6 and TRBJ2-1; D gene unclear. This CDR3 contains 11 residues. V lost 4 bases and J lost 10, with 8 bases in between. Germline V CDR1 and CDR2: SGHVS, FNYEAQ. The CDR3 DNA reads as TGTGCCAGCAGCTCTTCGCGAGAGCAGTTCTTC. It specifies CASSSSREQFF.

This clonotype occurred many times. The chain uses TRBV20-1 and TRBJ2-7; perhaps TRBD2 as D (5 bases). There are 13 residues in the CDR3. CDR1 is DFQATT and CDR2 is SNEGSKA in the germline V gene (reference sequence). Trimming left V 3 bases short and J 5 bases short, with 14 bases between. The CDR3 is CSASPGSFDEQYF. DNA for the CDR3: TGCAGTGCTAGCCCGGGGAGCTTTGACGAGCAGTACTTC.

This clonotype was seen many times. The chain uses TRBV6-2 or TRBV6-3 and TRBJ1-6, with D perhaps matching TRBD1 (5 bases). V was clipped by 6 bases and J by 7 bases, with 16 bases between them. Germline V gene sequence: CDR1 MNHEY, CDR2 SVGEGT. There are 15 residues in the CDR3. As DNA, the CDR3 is TGTGCCAGCAGCTGGGACGGACGAACAAATTCACCCCTCCACTTT. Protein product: CASSWDGRTNSPLHF.

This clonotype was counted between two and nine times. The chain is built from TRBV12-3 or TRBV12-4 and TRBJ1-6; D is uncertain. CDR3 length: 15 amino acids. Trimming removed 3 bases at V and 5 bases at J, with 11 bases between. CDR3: CASSFPETNNSPLHF. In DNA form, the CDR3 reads TGTGCCAGCAGTTTTCCCGAAACAAATAATTCACCCCTCCACTTT.